The 20 T cell receptor beta chains reported below all come from one sample, sequenced in a study of shared clonotypes between healthy human individuals. TCRdb keeps only in-frame clones here, not all; method: immunoSEQ multiplex PCR. The table lists about 1.5 million clones, roughly 98% of them singletons, with about 0.45% in the top ten. Input material: naive CD4+ T cells sorted from blood. Subset meaning: CD45RA+ positively selected. Receptors were obtained from a man aged 25-40 years in good health.

The chain links TRBV27 to TRBJ2-2; D ambiguous. Trimming took 8 bases from V and 0 from J, leaving 16 bases between them. From germline, CDR1 is MNHEY and CDR2 SMNVEV (reference sequence). CDR3 length equals 16 residues. CDR3 nucleotides: TGTGCCAGCGTCCCCGTGTGGTTGGCGAACACCGGGGAGCTGTTTTTT. Its protein product is CASVPVWLANTGELFF.

The rearrangement links TRBV5-1 to TRBJ2-1; 10 bases fit TRBD2. J gave up 7 bases and V 0 bases, and 7 bases lay outside the gene matches. Per the germline V gene, CDR1 is SGHRS and CDR2 is YFSETQ. The CDR3 consists of 16 residues. CDR3 bases: TGCGCCAGCAGCTTGGAAATAGCGGGAGGTTCTAATGAGCAGTTCTTC. It is translated as CASSLEIAGGSNEQFF. The entire variable domain, with the rest obtained from reference TRBV5-1 and TRBJ2-1, is as follows: KAGVTQTPRYLIKTRGQQVTLSCSPISGHRSVSWYQQTPGQGLQFLFEYFSETQRNKGNFPGRFSGRQFSNSRSEMNVSTLELGDSALYLCASSLEIAGGSNEQFFGPGTRLTVL.

The V call is TRBV28, the J call TRBJ1-1, with D unclear. The CDR3 runs to 12 residues. Germline V CDR1 and CDR2: MDHEN, SYDVKM. Trimming removed 6 bases at V and 1 base at J, with 6 bases between. The CDR3 nucleotides are TGTGCCAGCAGGTACACGAACACTGAAGCTTTCTTT. It yields the protein CASRYTNTEAFF.

This chain connects TRBV9 to TRBJ2-5, with a weak D call TRBD2 (5 bases). Germline CDR1 is SGDLS and CDR2 is YYNGEE. The CDR3 consists of 12 residues. The germline V and J ends were trimmed by 3 bases and 9 bases, with 12 bases remaining between them. This CDR3 is CASSALSGAQYF. The CDR3 nucleotides are TGTGCCAGCAGCGCCCTTTCCGGGGCCCAGTACTTC.

J is TRBJ2-3 and V is TRBV28; D gene ambiguous. The ends were cut back, 2 bases at V and 1 base at J, with 7 bases in the middle. CDR3 length: 14 residues. Germline lookup yields CDR1 MDHEN and CDR2 SYDVKM. The CDR3 region has the DNA TGTGCCAGCAGTTTACGGCAGCGCACAGATACGCAGTATTTT. Translating it yields CASSLRQRTDTQYF.

This sequence joins TRBV7-9 and TRBJ2-7; TRBD2 matches at 7 bases. This CDR3 has 15 amino acids. CDR1 is SEHNR, CDR2 FQNEAQ, per germline (reference sequence). The V and J ends lost 1 base and 2 bases, in that order; junction bases with no gene match: 5. CDR3 region: CASSLGGGGTYEQYF. Here the CDR3 DNA reads TGTGCCAGCAGCTTAGGGGGGGGTGGCACCTACGAGCAGTACTTC.

The genes are TRBV2 and TRBJ2-5, with 8 bases lining up with TRBD1. Germline values: CDR1 SNHLY, CDR2 FYNNEI. CDR3 size: 15 residues. J lost 2 bases, V lost 8 bases, and 10 bases had no gene match. The chain's CDR3 is CASHSWGTGQETQYF. The CDR3 nucleotides read TGTGCCAGCCACTCTTGGGGGACAGGTCAAGAGACCCAGTACTTC.

V is TRBV14 and J is TRBJ2-1, with D hard to call. This CDR3 region has 11 residues. CDR1 is SGHDN and CDR2 is FVKESK in the germline V gene. V was trimmed by 1 base and J by 9 bases, leaving 4 bases between them. CDR3 nucleotide sequence: TGTGCCAGCAGCCAAGCTAGTGAGCAGTTCTTC. Translating it yields CASSQASEQFF.

The V call is TRBV27, the J call TRBJ1-4, with D uncertain. Trimming stripped 8 bases from V and 0 bases from J, with 13 bases between. This CDR3 has 15 residues. Per the germline V gene, CDR1 is MNHEY and CDR2 is SMNVEV (reference sequence). CDR3 sequence: CASRKSGATNEKLFF. In DNA, the CDR3 is TGTGCCAGCCGCAAGTCAGGAGCAACTAATGAAAAACTGTTTTTT.

As concerns this clone: The sample holds other DNA sequences that translate to the same CDR3. V gene TRBV5-1 combines with J gene TRBJ2-3; the match to TRBD2 covers 11 bases. V lost 4 bases and J lost 2; bases outside the gene matches: 6. The CDR3 runs 16 residues. Germline V gene data show CDR1 as SGHRS and CDR2 as YFSETQ. CDR3 in DNA: TGCGCCAGCAGCCCGGGACTAGCGGAATCCACAGATACGCAGTATTTT. This encodes CASSPGLAESTDTQYF.

The chain carries TRBV7-7 and TRBJ2-5; D gene ambiguous. Germline-derived CDR1 and CDR2 are SSHAT and FNYEAQ (reference sequence). The CDR3 totals 11 residues. V shed 6 bases and J shed 2 bases, with 4 bases lying between them. CDR3 nucleotide sequence: TGTGCCAGCAGTAGGCAAGAGACCCAGTACTTC. This sequence encodes CASSRQETQYF.

V gene TRBV25-1 combines with J gene TRBJ2-3; 7 nucleotides match TRBD2. This CDR3 contains 16 residues. Germline CDR1 reads MGHDK; CDR2 reads SYGVNS. Trimming took 2 bases from V and 0 from J; bases not matched to a gene: 5. The CDR3 protein is CASSERGGGSTDTQYF. CDR3 in DNA: TGTGCCAGCAGTGAACGGGGCGGGGGAAGCACAGATACGCAGTATTTT. Based on the CDR3 plus reference TRBV25-1 and TRBJ2-3, the full variable domain is EADIYQTPRYLVIGTGKKITLECSQTMGHDKMYWYQQDPGMELHLIHYSYGVNSTEKGDLSSESTVSRIRTEHFPLTLESARPSHTSQYLCASSERGGGSTDTQYFGPGTRLTVL.

The V gene is TRBV14, the J gene TRBJ2-5; D perhaps matches TRBD2 (6 bases). V shed 2 bases and J shed 5 bases, with 21 bases lying between them. The CDR3 covers 17 residues. Per the germline V gene, CDR1 is SGHDN and CDR2 is FVKESK. The CDR3 sequence: CASSQTLGLGGGETQYF. In DNA form, the CDR3 reads TGTGCCAGCAGCCAAACTTTGGGACTTGGAGGAGGGGAGACCCAGTACTTC.

V usage is TRBV4-2 and J usage is TRBJ2-7; TRBD2 aligns across 8 bases. J gave up 3 bases and V 0 bases, and 4 bases lay outside the gene matches. This CDR3 region has 15 residues. Germline CDR1 is LGHNA and CDR2 is YNFKEQ. Here the CDR3 DNA reads TGTGCCAGCAGCCAAGATGCGGGAGGATACTACGAGCAGTACTTC. It translates to CASSQDAGGYYEQYF.

The V and J genes are TRBV19 and TRBJ1-1; 8 bases align to TRBD1. The CDR3 has 16 residues. J lost 7 bases, V lost 3 bases, and 13 bases had no gene match. CDR1 LNHDA and CDR2 SQIVND come from the germline V gene (reference sequence). CDR3 amino acids: CASSIDRTGWSNEAFF. CDR3 bases: TGTGCCAGTAGTATTGATCGGACAGGGTGGTCGAATGAAGCTTTCTTT.

The count of this clone is one. The rearrangement joins TRBV5-1 to TRBJ2-7; D possibly corresponds to TRBD2 (6 bases). Germline CDR1 reads SGHRS; CDR2 reads YFSETQ. This CDR3 has 15 amino acids. Trimming took off 4 bases at V and 1 base at J, with 15 bases between the two ends. The CDR3 reads CASSPFGRASYEQYF. In nucleotides, the CDR3 is TGCGCCAGCAGCCCCTTCGGGAGAGCATCCTACGAGCAGTACTTC.

The chain carries TRBV5-4 and TRBJ2-3; no firm D call. The germline gives CDR1 SGHNT, CDR2 YYREEE (reference sequence). The CDR3 length is 16 residues. Trimming cost V 2 bases and J 1 base, with 14 bases left between them. The CDR3 region has the DNA TGTGCCAGCAGCTTAGCGATCGGCGGACGCACAGATACGCAGTATTTT. Translating gives CASSLAIGGRTDTQYF. The full variable domain, its missing parts supplied by reference TRBV5-4 and TRBJ2-3, is ETGVTQSPTHLIKTRGQQVTLRCSSQSGHNTVSWYQQALGQGPQFIFQYYREEENGRGNFPPRFSGLQFPNYSSELNVNALELDDSALYLCASSLAIGGRTDTQYFGPGTRLTVL.

In this sample, this clone turned up once. V usage is TRBV10-3 and J usage is TRBJ1-2; D remains ambiguous. The CDR3 sequence is 14 residues long. CDR1 ENHRY and CDR2 SYGVKD come from the germline V gene. The V and J ends lost 3 bases and 3 bases respectively, with 11 bases between them. The CDR3: CAISEGGYDYGYTF. The CDR3 DNA sequence: TGTGCCATCAGTGAAGGCGGGTATGACTATGGCTACACCTTC.

J is TRBJ2-1 and V is TRBV11-3, with 10 bases aligning to TRBD2. The V and J ends lost 0 bases and 5 bases, in that order; junction bases with no gene match: 4. This CDR3 comprises 16 residues. The germline gives CDR1 SGHNT, CDR2 YENEEA. The CDR3 DNA follows: TGTGCCAGCAGCTTAGAGCTAGCGGGAGTCCACAATGAGCAGTTCTTC. Translated: CASSLELAGVHNEQFF.

The chain is built from TRBV19 and TRBJ2-2; D remains unclear. Germline V gives CDR1 LNHDA, CDR2 SQIVND (reference sequence). This CDR3 contains 14 residues. V was shortened by 2 bases and J by 1 base, with 5 bases between the two germline ends. CDR3 residues: CASSISVNTGELFF. The CDR3 coding sequence is TGTGCCAGTAGTATATCCGTGAACACCGGGGAGCTGTTTTTT.